This is a list of T cell receptor beta chains from one sample in a study of molecular identifiers for immune sequencing clone quantification. TCRdb passed the PCR reads through MiXCR, listing each CDR3 protein once. The sample holds hundreds of thousands of distinct CDR3 sequences, about 21% seen once. What was sequenced was naive CD8+ T cells from blood, with Jurkat cell RNA spiked in. Receptors originate from a human donor in good health. Some libraries in this study had Jurkat cell RNA spiked in. CDR3s include the opening cysteine and the closing phenylalanine or tryptophan. D genes are given only for firm matches. The listing skips clone size in some rows; elsewhere it reads once, few, many or a size class.

clone_size j_call v_call d_call cdr3_aa cdr3_nt
few TRBJ2-7 TRBV3-1 NA CASSQDPARAGIFYEQYF TGTGCCAGCAGCCAAGATCCGGCCCGGGCAGGGATTTTCTACGAGCAGTACTTC
NA TRBJ2-3 TRBV20-1 NA CSARDKGTSTDTQYF TGCAGTGCTAGAGATAAGGGGACTAGCACAGATACGCAGTATTTT
many TRBJ2-3 TRBV20-1 NA CSAPTRDSVTDTQYF TGCAGTGCCCCAACCAGGGACTCCGTGACTGATACGCAGTATTTT
NA TRBJ2-3 TRBV27 TRBD2 CASRPGLALSDTQYF TGTGCCAGCAGGCCGGGACTAGCGTTATCAGATACGCAGTATTTT
many TRBJ2-2 TRBV6-6 TRBD2 CASTNSRISGGPNTGELFF TGTGCCAGCACCAATTCAAGGATTAGCGGGGGGCCGAACACCGGGGAGCTGTTTTTT
many TRBJ2-4 TRBV6-2/TRBV6-3 NA CAARTGDIQYF TGTGCCGCACGAACGGGGGACATTCAGTACTTC
many TRBJ2-7 TRBV29-1 TRBD2 CSARLAGAAHEQYF TGCAGCGCTAGACTAGCGGGGGCCGCCCACGAGCAGTACTTC
NA TRBJ2-1 TRBV5-5 NA CASSRPDRNEQFF TGTGCCAGCAGCCGCCCGGACAGAAATGAGCAGTTCTTC
few TRBJ2-7 TRBV9 NA CASSAGPGVGYEQYF TGTGCCAGCAGCGCCGGACCGGGGGTTGGATACGAGCAGTACTTC
many TRBJ1-1 TRBV19 NA CASSIVPGVKNTEAFF TGTGCCAGTAGTATAGTCCCGGGAGTGAAGAACACTGAAGCTTTCTTT
NA TRBJ2-7 TRBV12-5 NA CASGFWGVEQYF TGTGCTAGTGGTTTTTGGGGGGTTGAGCAGTACTTC
many TRBJ1-1 TRBV10-3 NA CAISESGANTEAFF TGTGCCATCAGTGAGTCAGGGGCAAACACTGAAGCTTTCTTT
many TRBJ1-1 TRBV5-4 NA CASSPRTANTEAFF TGTGCCAGCAGCCCCCGGACAGCGAACACTGAAGCTTTCTTT
many TRBJ1-1 TRBV28 TRBD1 CASSPRGDRGITEAFF TGTGCCAGCAGCCCCAGGGGGGATAGAGGAATCACTGAAGCTTTCTTT
many TRBJ2-5 TRBV12-3/TRBV12-4 NA CASSSAAARETQYF TGTGCCAGCAGCTCGGCTGCCGCGCGAGAGACCCAGTACTTC
many TRBJ1-1 TRBV14 NA CASSPGGWREAFF TGTGCCAGCAGCCCCGGGGGGTGGCGTGAAGCTTTCTTT
once TRBJ2-7 TRBV20-1 NA CSVCRDRSYEQYF TGCAGTGTCTGCAGGGACCGCAGCTACGAGCAGTACTTC
many TRBJ2-3 TRBV7-9 NA CASSLVTGTDTDTQYF TGTGCCAGCAGCTTAGTTACAGGCACGGACACAGATACGCAGTATTTT
NA TRBJ2-2 TRBV12-3/TRBV12-4 NA CASILAPGELFF TGTGCCAGCATCCTAGCCCCCGGGGAGCTGTTTTTT
many TRBJ1-2 TRBV29-1 NA CSVEEGSFSPEANYGYTF TGCAGCGTTGAAGAAGGGTCTTTCAGCCCAGAAGCTAACTATGGCTACACCTTC
few TRBJ2-3 TRBV11-2 TRBD1 CASSPETGQGTDTQYF TGTGCCAGCAGCCCGGAGACAGGGCAAGGAACAGATACGCAGTATTTT
many TRBJ2-1 TRBV7-9 NA CASSGSGPTSYNEQFF TGTGCCAGCAGCGGGAGCGGGCCTACCTCCTACAATGAGCAGTTCTTC
many TRBJ2-7 TRBV20-1 TRBD1 CSARATGDEYF TGCAGTGCTAGAGCCACAGGGGACGAGTACTTC
NA TRBJ2-5 TRBV24-1 NA CATSRGGYETQYF TGTGCCACCAGCAGGGGCGGGTACGAGACCCAGTACTTC
many TRBJ2-5 TRBV7-9 TRBD2 CASSFPRGGEETQYF TGTGCCAGCAGCTTTCCCCGCGGGGGGGAGGAGACCCAGTACTTC
NA TRBJ2-7 TRBV19 NA CASSGGLRTYERYF TGTGCCAGTAGTGGCGGACTCAGGACCTACGAGCGGTACTTC
few TRBJ2-3 TRBV4-1 NA CASSQEARIDTQYF TGCGCCAGCAGCCAAGAGGCCAGGATAGATACGCAGTATTTT
many TRBJ2-4 TRBV24-1 NA CATSEPGLGNIQYF TGTGCCACCAGTGAGCCGGGACTCGGTAACATTCAGTACTTC
NA TRBJ2-2 TRBV4-1 NA CASSQVVSINTGELFF TGCGCCAGCAGCCAAGTGGTCAGCATTAACACCGGGGAGCTGTTTTTT
NA TRBJ2-3 TRBV12-3/TRBV12-4 NA CASSPGLSRDTQYF TGTGCCAGCAGTCCCGGACTATCCAGAGATACGCAGTATTTT
many TRBJ2-3 TRBV7-6 NA CASSLEGSDTDTQYF TGTGCCAGCAGCTTAGAGGGTTCAGACACAGATACGCAGTATTTT
NA TRBJ2-7 TRBV7-9 TRBD1 CASSYVGTGSSEQYF TGTGCCAGCAGCTACGTCGGGACAGGGTCATCCGAGCAGTACTTC
many TRBJ1-1 TRBV6-6 NA CASSTQGPALMNTEAFF TGTGCCAGCAGTACTCAGGGACCCGCTCTTATGAACACTGAAGCTTTCTTT
many TRBJ2-5 TRBV11-2 NA CASSLDTGGQETQYF TGTGCCAGCAGCTTAGATACCGGCGGCCAAGAGACCCAGTACTTC
NA TRBJ2-2 TRBV6-2/TRBV6-3 NA CAGTAVYPENTGELFF TGTGCCGGCACCGCGGTCTATCCCGAGAACACCGGGGAGCTGTTTTTT
many TRBJ1-2 TRBV14 NA CASSHNTYYGYTF TGTGCCAGCAGCCATAACACCTACTATGGCTACACCTTC
NA TRBJ2-3 TRBV13 NA CASSLGFPDTQYF TGTGCCAGCAGCTTAGGGTTCCCAGATACGCAGTATTTT
NA TRBJ1-1 TRBV4-1 TRBD1 CASSQDRGTNAEAFF TGCGCCAGCAGCCAAGACAGGGGGACGAACGCTGAAGCTTTCTTT
many TRBJ1-1 TRBV7-9 NA CASSLVYSRGAEAFF TGTGCCAGCAGCTTAGTCTATAGTAGAGGGGCTGAAGCTTTCTTT
NA TRBJ2-5 TRBV18 TRBD1 CASSPRTGPIQETQYF TGTGCCAGCTCACCACGGACAGGCCCTATCCAAGAGACCCAGTACTTC
many TRBJ1-2 TRBV4-3 TRBD1 CASSQSTGELYYGYTF TGCGCCAGCAGCCAATCAACAGGGGAATTATACTATGGCTACACCTTC
NA TRBJ2-1 TRBV6-2/TRBV6-3 TRBD2 CASSYSVVAGYNEQFF TGTGCCAGCAGTTACTCCGTGGTAGCGGGTTACAATGAGCAGTTCTTC
many TRBJ1-1 TRBV27 NA CASSLSGAGTEAFF TGTGCCAGCAGTTTATCTGGGGCGGGTACTGAAGCTTTCTTT
many TRBJ2-5 TRBV6-5 NA CACGAPFETQYF TGTGCCTGTGGCGCCCCCTTTGAGACCCAGTACTTC
NA TRBJ2-1 TRBV13 NA CASSSSAEGNPSGQFF TGTGCCAGCAGCTCCAGTGCCGAGGGGAACCCATCGGGGCAGTTCTTC
few TRBJ1-1 TRBV7-9 NA CASSGSPGWVTEAFF TGTGCCAGCAGCGGAAGCCCAGGGTGGGTCACTGAAGCTTTCTTT
many TRBJ2-7 TRBV7-6 TRBD1 CASSPTGGGEQYF TGTGCCAGCAGCCCCACAGGGGGTGGGGAGCAGTACTTC
many TRBJ2-3 TRBV6-5 NA CASTKGGSDTQYF TGTGCCAGCACCAAAGGGGGGTCAGATACGCAGTATTTT
many TRBJ1-1 TRBV5-1 NA CASSLDRIEAFF TGCGCCAGCAGCTTGGACAGAATTGAAGCTTTCTTT
many TRBJ2-2 TRBV7-9 NA CASSLDRTSTGELFF TGTGCCAGCAGCTTAGACCGTACTAGCACCGGGGAGCTGTTTTTT
NA TRBJ1-1 TRBV12-3/TRBV12-4 TRBD1 CASSHSGQGAVTEAFF TGTGCCAGCAGTCACTCGGGACAGGGGGCGGTCACTGAAGCTTTCTTT